One sample yielded the 4 T cell receptor beta chains listed below, sequenced in a study of response to subunit inactivated influenza vaccine. A single record per CDR3 protein comes from TCRdb applying MiXCR to the RT-PCR reads. The sample includes hundreds of thousands of distinct CDR3 sequences, approximately 15% seen only once; the top ten take approximately 10%. Sequenced material: PBMCs from blood, taken roughly 12 days after vaccination. Every receptor here comes from a man aged 45-60 years who received an inactivated influenza vaccine.

A few counts support this clonotype. The gene calls are TRBV29-1 and TRBJ2-3, with TRBD2 identical over 7 bases. The V and J ends lost 3 bases and 8 bases, in that order; junction bases with no gene match: 11. This CDR3 has 14 amino acids. In germline, CDR1 is SQVTM, CDR2 ANQGSEA. The CDR3 spells CSVEVQRGSSTQYF. CDR3 bases: TGCAGCGTTGAGGTTCAGCGGGGAAGTAGTACGCAGTATTTT.

The chain carries TRBV25-1 and TRBJ2-2; tentatively, D is TRBD1 (5 bases). Trimming took 5 bases from V and 3 from J, leaving 10 bases between them. This CDR3 spans 14 amino acids. Germline values: CDR1 MGHDK, CDR2 SYGVNS. For the CDR3, the DNA is TGTGCCAGCAGTTCAGGGCGTTACACCGGGGAGCTGTTTTTT. Its protein product is CASSSGRYTGELFF.

Only a few counts were recorded for this clonotype. The chain recombines TRBV12-3 or TRBV12-4 with TRBJ2-5; 8 bases are shared with TRBD1. J lost 5 bases, V lost 9 bases, and 8 bases had no gene match. The length of the CDR3 is 13 residues. The CDR3 DNA reads as TGTGCCAGAAGACAGGGGCGGCCGGAGACCCAGTACTTC. Its protein product is CARRQGRPETQYF.

The CDR3 nucleotides are TGTGCCAGCCGGCCAACGGGAGAAGGATACAATGAGCAGTTCTTC. It codes for CASRPTGEGYNEQFF. The chain couples TRBV3-1 to TRBJ2-1; D perhaps matches TRBD2 (6 bases). The CDR3 is made up of 15 amino acids. The V gene's germline CDR1 is LGHDT and CDR2 YNNKEL (reference sequence). Trimming stripped 8 bases from V and 4 bases from J, with 18 bases between.